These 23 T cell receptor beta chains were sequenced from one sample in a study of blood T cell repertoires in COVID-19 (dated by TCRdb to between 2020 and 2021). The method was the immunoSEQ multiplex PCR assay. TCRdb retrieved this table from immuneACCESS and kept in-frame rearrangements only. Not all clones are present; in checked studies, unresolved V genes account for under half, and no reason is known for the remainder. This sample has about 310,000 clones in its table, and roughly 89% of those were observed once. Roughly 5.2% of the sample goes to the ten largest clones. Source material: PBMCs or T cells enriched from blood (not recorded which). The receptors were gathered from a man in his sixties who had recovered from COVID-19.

CDR3 coding DNA: TGTGCCATCAGTGAGTCCTCTAGGACAGGGGGGACTCAGCCCCAGCATTTT. It encodes CAISESSRTGGTQPQHF. V and J are TRBV10-3 and TRBJ1-5; 10 positions match TRBD1. The V gene's germline CDR1 is ENHRY and CDR2 SYGVKD. The CDR3 is 17 amino acids. V was pared by 0 bases and J by 6 bases, with 8 bases of the junction left unmatched.

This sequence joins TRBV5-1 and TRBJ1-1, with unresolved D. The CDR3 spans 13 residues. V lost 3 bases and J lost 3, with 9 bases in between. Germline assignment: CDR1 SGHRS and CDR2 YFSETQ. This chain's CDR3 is CASSWRVDTEAFF. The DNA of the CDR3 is TGCGCCAGCAGCTGGAGGGTAGACACTGAAGCTTTCTTT.

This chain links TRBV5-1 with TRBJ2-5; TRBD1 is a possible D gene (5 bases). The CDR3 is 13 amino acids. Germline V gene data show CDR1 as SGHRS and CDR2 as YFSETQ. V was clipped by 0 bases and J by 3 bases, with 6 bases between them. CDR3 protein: CASSLEGKETQYF. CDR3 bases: TGCGCCAGCAGCTTGGAGGGGAAAGAGACCCAGTACTTC.

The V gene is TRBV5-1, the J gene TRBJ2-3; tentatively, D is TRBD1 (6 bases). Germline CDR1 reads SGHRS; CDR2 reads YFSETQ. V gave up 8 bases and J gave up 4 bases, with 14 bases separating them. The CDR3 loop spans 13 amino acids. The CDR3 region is CASRTGYADTQYF. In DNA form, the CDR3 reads TGCGCCAGTAGAACAGGGTACGCAGATACGCAGTATTTT.

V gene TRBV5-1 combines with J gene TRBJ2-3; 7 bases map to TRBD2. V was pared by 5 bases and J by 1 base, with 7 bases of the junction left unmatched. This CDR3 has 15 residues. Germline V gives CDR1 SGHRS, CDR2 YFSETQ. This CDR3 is CASRFNAGGTDTQYF. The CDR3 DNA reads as TGCGCCAGCAGGTTTAATGCGGGAGGCACAGATACGCAGTATTTT. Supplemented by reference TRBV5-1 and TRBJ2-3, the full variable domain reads KAGVTQTPRYLIKTRGQQVTLSCSPISGHRSVSWYQQTPGQGLQFLFEYFSETQRNKGNFPGRFSGRQFSNSRSEMNVSTLELGDSALYLCASRFNAGGTDTQYFGPGTRLTVL.

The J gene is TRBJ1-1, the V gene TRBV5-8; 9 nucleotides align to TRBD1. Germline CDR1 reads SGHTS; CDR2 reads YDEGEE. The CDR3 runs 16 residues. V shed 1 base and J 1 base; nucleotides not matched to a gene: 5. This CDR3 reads CASSLRQGVPNTEAFF. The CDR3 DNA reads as TGTGCCAGCAGCTTGAGACAGGGGGTACCGAACACTGAAGCTTTCTTT.

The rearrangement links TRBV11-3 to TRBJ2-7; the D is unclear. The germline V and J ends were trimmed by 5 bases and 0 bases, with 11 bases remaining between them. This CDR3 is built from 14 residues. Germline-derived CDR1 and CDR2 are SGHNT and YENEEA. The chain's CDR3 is CASSPARISYEQYF. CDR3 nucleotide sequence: TGTGCCAGCAGCCCCGCCAGGATCTCCTACGAGCAGTACTTC.

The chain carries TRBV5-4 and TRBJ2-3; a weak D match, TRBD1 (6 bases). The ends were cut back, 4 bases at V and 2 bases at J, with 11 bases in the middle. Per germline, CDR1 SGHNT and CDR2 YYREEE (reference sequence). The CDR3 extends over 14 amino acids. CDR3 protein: CASSVRDTTDTQYF. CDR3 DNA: TGTGCCAGCAGCGTCCGGGACACCACAGATACGCAGTATTTT.

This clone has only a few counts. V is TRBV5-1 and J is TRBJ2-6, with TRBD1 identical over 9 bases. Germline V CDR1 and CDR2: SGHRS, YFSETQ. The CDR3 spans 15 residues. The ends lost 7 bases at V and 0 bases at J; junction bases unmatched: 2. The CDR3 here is CASGTGNSGANVLTF. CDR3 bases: TGCGCCAGCGGGACAGGGAACTCTGGGGCCAACGTCCTGACTTTC.

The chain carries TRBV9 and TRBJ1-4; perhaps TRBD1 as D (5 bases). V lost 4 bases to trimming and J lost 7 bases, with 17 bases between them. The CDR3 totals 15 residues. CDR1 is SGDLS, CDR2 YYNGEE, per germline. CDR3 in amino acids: CASSTPMGGREKLFF. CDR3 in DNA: TGTGCCAGCAGCACCCCGATGGGGGGTCGTGAAAAACTGTTTTTT. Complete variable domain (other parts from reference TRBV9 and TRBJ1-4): DSGVTQTPKHLITATGQRVTLRCSPRSGDLSVYWYQQSLDQGLQFLIQYYNGEERAKGNILERFSAQQFPDLHSELNLSSLELGDSALYFCASSTPMGGREKLFFGSGTQLSVL.

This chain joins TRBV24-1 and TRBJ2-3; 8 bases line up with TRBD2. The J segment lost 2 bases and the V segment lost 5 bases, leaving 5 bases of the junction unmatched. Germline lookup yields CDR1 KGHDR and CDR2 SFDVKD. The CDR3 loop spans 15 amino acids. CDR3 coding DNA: TGTGCCACCAGTGTCCTTAGCGGGGACACAGATACGCAGTATTTT. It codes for CATSVLSGDTDTQYF.

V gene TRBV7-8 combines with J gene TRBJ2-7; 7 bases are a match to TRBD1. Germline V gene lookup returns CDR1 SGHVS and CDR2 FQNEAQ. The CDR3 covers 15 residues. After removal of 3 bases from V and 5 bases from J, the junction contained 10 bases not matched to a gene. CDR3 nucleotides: TGTGCCAGCAGCTTGACAGGGTCAGGTTTGGACGAGCAGTACTTC. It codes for CASSLTGSGLDEQYF.

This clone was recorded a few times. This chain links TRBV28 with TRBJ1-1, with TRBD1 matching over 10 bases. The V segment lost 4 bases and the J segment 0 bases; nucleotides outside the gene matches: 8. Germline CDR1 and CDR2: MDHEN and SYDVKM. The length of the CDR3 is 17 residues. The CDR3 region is CASSSIGQGDLNTEAFF. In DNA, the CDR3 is TGTGCCAGCAGTTCAATAGGACAGGGGGATCTGAACACTGAAGCTTTCTTT.

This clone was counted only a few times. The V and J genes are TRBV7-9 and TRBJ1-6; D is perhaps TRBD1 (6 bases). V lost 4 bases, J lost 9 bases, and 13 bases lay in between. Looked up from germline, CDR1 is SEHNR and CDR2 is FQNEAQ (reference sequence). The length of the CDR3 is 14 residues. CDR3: CASSSNQGLSPLHF. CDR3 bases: TGTGCCAGCAGCTCCAATCAGGGGCTTTCACCCCTCCACTTT.

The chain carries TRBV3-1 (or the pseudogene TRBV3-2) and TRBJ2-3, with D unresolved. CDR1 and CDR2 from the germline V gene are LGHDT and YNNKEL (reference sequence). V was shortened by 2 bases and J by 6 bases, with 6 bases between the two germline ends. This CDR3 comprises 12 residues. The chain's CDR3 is CASSQFRDTQYF. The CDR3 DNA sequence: TGTGCCAGCAGCCAATTCCGGGATACGCAGTATTTT.

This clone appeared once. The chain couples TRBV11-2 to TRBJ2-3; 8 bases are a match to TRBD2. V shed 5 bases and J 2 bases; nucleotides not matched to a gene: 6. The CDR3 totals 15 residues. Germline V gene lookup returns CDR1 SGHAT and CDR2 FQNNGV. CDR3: CASSGGGLDTDTQYF. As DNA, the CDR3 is TGTGCCAGCAGCGGAGGGGGACTAGACACAGATACGCAGTATTTT.

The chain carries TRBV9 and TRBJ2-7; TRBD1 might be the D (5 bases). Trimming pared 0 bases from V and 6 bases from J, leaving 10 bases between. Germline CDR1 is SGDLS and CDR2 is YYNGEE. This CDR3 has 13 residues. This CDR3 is CASSVAQGSEQYF. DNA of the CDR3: TGTGCCAGCAGCGTAGCTCAGGGCAGCGAGCAGTACTTC.

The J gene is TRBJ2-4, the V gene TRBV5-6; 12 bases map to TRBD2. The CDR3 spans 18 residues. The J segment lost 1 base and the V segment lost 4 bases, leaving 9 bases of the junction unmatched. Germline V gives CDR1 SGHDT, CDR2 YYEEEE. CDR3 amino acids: CASSTGLAGSLAKNIQYF. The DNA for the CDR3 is TGTGCCAGCAGCACCGGACTAGCGGGATCCCTTGCCAAAAACATTCAGTACTTC.

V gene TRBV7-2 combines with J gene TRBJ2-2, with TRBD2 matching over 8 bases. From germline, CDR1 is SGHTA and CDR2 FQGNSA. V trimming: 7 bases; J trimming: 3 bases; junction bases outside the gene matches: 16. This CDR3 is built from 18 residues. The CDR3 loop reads CASTTGLAGMMDTGELFF. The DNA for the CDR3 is TGTGCCAGCACCACTGGGTTAGCGGGGATGATGGACACCGGGGAGCTGTTTTTT.

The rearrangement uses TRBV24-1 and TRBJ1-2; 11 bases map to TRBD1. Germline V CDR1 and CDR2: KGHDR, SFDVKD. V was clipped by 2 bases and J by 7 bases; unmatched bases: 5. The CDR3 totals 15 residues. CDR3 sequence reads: CATSDYRDRGTGYTF. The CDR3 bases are TGTGCCACCAGTGATTACCGGGACAGGGGGACTGGCTACACCTTC.

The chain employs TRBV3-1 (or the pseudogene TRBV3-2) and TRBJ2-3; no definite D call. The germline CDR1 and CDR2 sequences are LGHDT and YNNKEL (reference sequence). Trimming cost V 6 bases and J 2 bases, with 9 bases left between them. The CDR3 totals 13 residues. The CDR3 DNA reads TGTGCCAGCAGTTCCCTCGTCACAGATACGCAGTATTTT. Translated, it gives CASSSLVTDTQYF.

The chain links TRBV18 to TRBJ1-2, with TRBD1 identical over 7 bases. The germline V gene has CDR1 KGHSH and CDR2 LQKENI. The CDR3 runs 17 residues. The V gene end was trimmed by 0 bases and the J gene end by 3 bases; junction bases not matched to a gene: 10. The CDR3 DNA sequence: TGTGCCAGCTCACCACCGAGTAAGGCAGGGGGTGACTATGGCTACACCTTC. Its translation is CASSPPSKAGGDYGYTF.

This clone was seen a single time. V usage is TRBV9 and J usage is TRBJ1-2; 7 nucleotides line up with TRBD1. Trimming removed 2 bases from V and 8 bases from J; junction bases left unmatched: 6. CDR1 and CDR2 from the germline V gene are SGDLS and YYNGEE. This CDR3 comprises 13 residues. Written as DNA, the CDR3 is TGTGCCAGCAGCGTGTCGGGACAGAGGGGCTACACCTTC. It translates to CASSVSGQRGYTF.